This T cell receptor beta chain was sequenced in a study of CD4 T cells in relation to SARS-CoV-2 and coronaviruses. Study in general: The HLA restriction of the shared crossreactive spike epitopes was mapped. Study findings and constraints: Crossreactivity was assessed only for spike protein, not other viral proteins. Around two thirds of donors had memory CD4+ clonotypes crossrecognizing SARS-CoV-2 and common cold coronavirus spike.

Naive and memory CD4+ T cells came from enriched cryopreserved PBMCs. This CDR3 is built from 13 residues. The ends were cut back, 3 bases at V and 1 base at J, with 9 bases in the middle. The germline V gene has CDR1 DFQATT and CDR2 SNEGSKA (reference sequence). Worth noting for this clone: Its antigen is unidentified.

The method was immunoSEQ multiplex PCR; TCRdb's version includes in-frame clones alone and lacks a portion of them. This table has under 50,000 clones, roughly 90% appearing once. This receptor was obtained from an adult with COVID-19. This chain uses TRBV20-1 with TRBJ1-2, with D maybe TRBD1 (6 bases). The material sequenced was memory CD4+ T cells from PBMCs. DNA for the CDR3: TGCAGTGCTAGTCAGGGGTTTAACTATGGCTACACCTTC. Translated, it gives CSASQGFNYGYTF.